A selection of T cell receptor beta chains follows, all from one sample in a study of radiotherapy plus CTLA-4 blockade in lung cancer. Method: immunoSEQ multiplex PCR; TCRdb's copy keeps in-frame clones and lacks some. The sample lists tens of thousands of clones, less than 80% occurring once. Sequenced here: peripheral blood, sampled from a patient treated with radiotherapy plus ipilimumab. The receptor set was obtained from a human donor with non-small cell lung cancer who had a complete response to radiotherapy plus ipilimumab. Both conserved end residues are part of each CDR3. A D gene is named only where the DNA matches it firmly. Size values are once, few and many counts, or a class for expanded clones, and some rows have none.

TRBV7-2	NA	TRBJ2-1	14	NA	TGTGCCAGCAGCGTGCCGGGACTTTACAATGAGCAGTTCTTC	CASSVPGLYNEQFF
TRBV7-2	NA	TRBJ2-3	12	NA	TGTGCCAGCAGCCGCTACACAGATACGCAGTATTTT	CASSRYTDTQYF
TRBV7-2	NA	TRBJ1-5	13	NA	TGTGCCAGCAGCTTAGAACGAAATCAGCCCCAGCATTTT	CASSLERNQPQHF
TRBV7-6	few	TRBJ2-3	16	NA	TGTGCCAGCAGCTTAGTGGCGAGAGCCAACACAGATACGCAGTATTTT	CASSLVARANTDTQYF
TRBV2	NA	TRBJ1-2	12	NA	TGTGCCAGCAGTCGACGGGACTATGGCTACACCTTC	CASSRRDYGYTF
TRBV4-1	NA	TRBJ2-1	16	TRBD2	TGCGCCAGCAGCCTATCCCAGCGGGGGGGATACAATGAGCAGTTCTTC	CASSLSQRGGYNEQFF
TRBV7-9	once	TRBJ2-2	14	NA	TGTGCCAGCAGCTTATCCGGGAACACCGGGGAGCTGTTTTTT	CASSLSGNTGELFF
TRBV7-2	NA	TRBJ2-7	15	TRBD2	TGTGCCAGCAGCCGAATTAGCGGGGCCTCCTACGAGCAGTACTTC	CASSRISGASYEQYF
TRBV29-1	NA	TRBJ1-4	14	NA	TGCAGCGTTGGGGGCCTTGCAACTAATGAAAAACTGTTTTTT	CSVGGLATNEKLFF
TRBV27	NA	TRBJ2-1	13	NA	TGTGCCAGCAGTTTAGCACGGGGGAATGAGCAGTTCTTC	CASSLARGNEQFF
TRBV28	NA	TRBJ2-7	15	TRBD1	TGTGCCAGCAGTTCAATGGGACAGGGGGCATACGAGCAGTACTTC	CASSSMGQGAYEQYF
TRBV11-2	NA	TRBJ2-5	15	TRBD1	TGTGCCAGCAGCCCTGACAGGGGGCCCCTTCTTGGTCCTGACTTC	CASSPDRGPLLGPDF
TRBV6-5	NA	TRBJ2-7	13	NA	TGTGCCAGCATCCACGGTGGGAACTACGAGCAGTACTTC	CASIHGGNYEQYF
TRBV28	few	TRBJ1-3	14	NA	TGTGCCAGCAGTAACGGGGGGGTTGGAAACACCATATATTTT	CASSNGGVGNTIYF
TRBV7-9	NA	TRBJ2-1	12	NA	TGTGCCGGAACTAAAATGAGGGGGGTAAAGTTCTTC	CAGTKMRGVKFF
TRBV5-4	NA	TRBJ1-2	15	TRBD1	TGTGCCAGCAGCTTGTCTGGGACAGGTCTGTATGGCTACACCTTC	CASSLSGTGLYGYTF
TRBV19	NA	TRBJ1-1	16	TRBD1	TGTGCCAGCCTGAGGCTGACAGGGGAGGTGAACACTGAAGCTTTCTTT	CASLRLTGEVNTEAFF
TRBV11-2	few	TRBJ2-3	15	NA	TGTGCCAGCAGCTTAGCAGGGGTCGGCACAGATACGCAGTATTTT	CASSLAGVGTDTQYF
TRBV11-3	NA	TRBJ2-7	15	TRBD1	TGTGCCAGCAGCCAATCCGGGACAGGGGGCGCACAGCAGTACTTC	CASSQSGTGGAQQYF
TRBV9	NA	TRBJ2-1	19	TRBD2	TGTGCCAGCAGCGTTTCCGGGACTACCCAGTCCTACACACAGAATGAGCAGTTCTTC	CASSVSGTTQSYTQNEQFF
TRBV29-1	once	TRBJ2-7	13	NA	TGCAGCGTTCGGAAGGGGTCCTCCTACGAGCAGTACTTC	CSVRKGSSYEQYF
TRBV5-6	NA	TRBJ2-5	15	NA	TGTGCCAGCAGCTTTAGGTCCCCTGGACAAGAGACCCAGTACTTC	CASSFRSPGQETQYF
TRBV6-5	NA	TRBJ1-3	15	NA	TGTGCCAGCAGTTATGGGACAAACTCTGGAAACACCATATATTTT	CASSYGTNSGNTIYF
TRBV29-1	few	TRBJ2-3	13	NA	TGCAGCGTTGGCAAAGGCAGCACAGATACGCAGTATTTT	CSVGKGSTDTQYF
TRBV10-3	NA	TRBJ2-3	15	NA	TGTGCCATCAGTGAGTCGAGGGACCGCACAGATACGCAGTATTTT	CAISESRDRTDTQYF
TRBV5-6	NA	TRBJ1-2	15	NA	TGTGCCAGCAGCCCCCCGGGTTGGGGCGGCTATGGCTACACCTTC	CASSPPGWGGYGYTF
TRBV27	NA	TRBJ1-1	13	TRBD1	TGTGCCAGCAGTGGGACAGTTAACACTGAAGCTTTCTTT	CASSGTVNTEAFF